The 27 T cell receptor beta chains in this list originate from one sample, sequenced in a study of blood T cells in healthy people across ages. PCR was performed a second time for about 7 to 11 cycles using a sample-barcoded 5' primer and a J-beta primer mix. TCRdb re-analysed the 5' RACE reads in MiXCR, keeping a single row per CDR3 protein. The table records 1.5 million to 2 million distinct CDR3 sequences, 28% of them present only once. Sequencing used blood. Receptor source: a woman in her twenties or thirties in good health.

The chain uses TRBV11-3 and TRBJ2-2; maybe TRBD1 (6 bases). The CDR3 has 14 amino acids. The V gene lost 2 bases and the J gene lost 7 bases, with 11 bases spanning the gap. From germline, CDR1 is SGHNT and CDR2 YENEEA. The chain's CDR3 is CASSLQGISGELFF. Here the CDR3 DNA reads TGTGCCAGCAGCTTACAGGGGATCAGCGGGGAGCTGTTTTTT.

This clonotype was picked up a small number of times. This chain links TRBV20-1 with TRBJ2-3; weak D call: TRBD1 (6 bases). Per the germline V gene, CDR1 is DFQATT and CDR2 is SNEGSKA (reference sequence). This CDR3 has 14 amino acids. With 6 bases removed from V and 4 bases from J, the gap between germline ends came to 17 bases. The CDR3 loop is CSAEYRVGADTQYF. For the CDR3, the DNA is TGCAGTGCCGAGTACAGGGTGGGGGCAGATACGCAGTATTTT.

The chain joins TRBV12-3 or TRBV12-4 to TRBJ2-7; 12 bases map to TRBD2. Trimming cost V 5 bases and J 7 bases; bases outside gene matches: 12. This CDR3 contains 16 residues. CDR3 DNA sequence: TGTGCCAGCAGTCCTCTAGCGGGGGGGGCGAGTGGGGAGCAGTACTTC. Protein sequence: CASSPLAGGASGEQYF.

This clonotype was counted only a few times. The chain employs TRBV20-1 and TRBJ1-1, with a tentative D call TRBD1 (5 bases). Trimming took off 5 bases at V and 4 bases at J, with 20 bases between the two ends. Germline assignment: CDR1 DFQATT and CDR2 SNEGSKA (reference sequence). This CDR3 is built from 15 residues. The CDR3 protein is CSALSVSQGVTEAFF. CDR3 bases: TGCAGTGCTTTATCTGTGTCCCAGGGTGTCACTGAAGCTTTCTTT.

A few counts support this clonotype. This chain connects TRBV4-1 to TRBJ2-7, with 13 bases aligning to TRBD2. The CDR3 runs to 18 residues. Germline V gene sequence: CDR1 MGHRA, CDR2 YSYEKL. The V gene end was trimmed by 4 bases and the J gene end by 2 bases; junction bases not matched to a gene: 11. In nucleotides, the CDR3 is TGCGCCAGCAGCCCGATGACTAGCGGGGGGTCCACTACCTACGAGCAGTACTTC. This gives the protein CASSPMTSGGSTTYEQYF.

In its sample, this clonotype was seen a few times. The chain uses TRBV29-1 and TRBJ1-4; the D gene is possibly TRBD1 (6 bases). V lost 5 bases, J lost 3 bases, and 16 bases lay in between. Germline CDR1 reads SQVTM; CDR2 reads ANQGSEA. The CDR3 length is 15 residues. The CDR3 reads CSVQHRVGANEKLFF. In DNA form, the CDR3 reads TGCAGCGTTCAACACAGGGTGGGGGCTAATGAAAAACTGTTTTTT.

This clonotype was seen a handful of times. This sequence joins TRBV6-7 and TRBJ1-5; 7 bases line up with TRBD1. TRBV6-7 is identified as an open reading frame with a role that is uncertain. The CDR3 is made up of 16 amino acids. V dropped 2 bases and J dropped 2; count of bases not matched to a gene: 6. The CDR3: CASSYPDRDRNQPQHF. Written as DNA, the CDR3 is TGTGCCAGCAGTTACCCTGACAGGGATCGCAATCAGCCCCAGCATTTT.

The genes are TRBV12-3 or TRBV12-4 and TRBJ2-3, with a tentative D call TRBD2 (6 bases). V was shortened by 1 base and J by 1 base, with 9 bases between the two germline ends. The CDR3 extends over 15 amino acids. The CDR3 bases are TGTGCCAGCAGTTTAGACGGGACTCGCACAGATACGCAGTATTTT. Its translation: CASSLDGTRTDTQYF.

The J gene is TRBJ2-3, the V gene TRBV7-2; D perhaps matches TRBD2 (6 bases). The germline V gene encodes CDR1 SGHTA and CDR2 FQGNSA. Trimming removed 3 bases from V and 4 bases from J, with 17 bases in between. The CDR3 spans 16 residues. The CDR3 nucleotides read TGTGCCAGCAGCTTTAGGCGGGGACGAGACGCAGATACGCAGTATTTT. This codes for CASSFRRGRDADTQYF.

V and J are TRBV20-1 and TRBJ1-6; the D gene is possibly TRBD1 (5 bases). This CDR3 spans 13 amino acids. Germline V gives CDR1 DFQATT, CDR2 SNEGSKA (reference sequence). Trimming cost V 4 bases and J 8 bases, with 12 bases left between them. The CDR3 loop is CSATDGTDSPLHF. Here the CDR3 DNA reads TGCAGTGCTACCGACGGGACGGATTCACCCCTCCACTTT.

This sequence joins TRBV7-9 and TRBJ2-5; no firm D call. CDR1 and CDR2 (germline): SEHNR, FQNEAQ (reference sequence). This CDR3 is 14 amino acids long. Trimming removed 5 bases at V and 12 bases at J, with 22 bases between. The DNA for the CDR3 is TGTGCCAGCAGCGAGATCAGGAAAAACTACGAGGAGTACTTC. Its translation: CASSEIRKNYEEYF.

This clonotype has only a few counts. The chain links TRBV29-1 to TRBJ2-1; D is possibly TRBD2 (6 bases). The CDR3 consists of 14 residues. V lost 4 bases and J lost 10, with 20 bases in between. From germline, CDR1 is SQVTM and CDR2 ANQGSEA. The CDR3 spells CSVAKVADPREQFF. The CDR3 bases are TGCAGCGTTGCCAAGGTAGCGGACCCTAGGGAGCAGTTCTTC.

With regard to this clonotype: A read error may explain this, as a much larger clone is one base away. The chain carries TRBV20-1 and TRBJ2-7; 9 bases agree with TRBD2. V was clipped by 2 bases and J by 2 bases; unmatched bases: 4. Per germline, CDR1 DFQATT and CDR2 SNEGSKA (reference sequence). This CDR3 has 14 amino acids. CDR3 coding DNA: TGCAGTGCTAGAAGACTAGCGGCCCCCTACGAGCAGTACTTC. Translating it yields CSARRLAAPYEQYF.

About this clonotype itself: One junction end disagrees with the germline gene, perhaps due to a read error. This chain joins TRBV13 and TRBJ2-3, with TRBD1 matching 10 bases. This CDR3 comprises 17 residues. Per germline, CDR1 PRHDT and CDR2 FYEKMQ (reference sequence). The CDR3 sequence: CAGSPAGTGDLTDTQYF. The CDR3 coding sequence is TGTGCCGGCAGCCCAGCCGGGACAGGGGACCTCACAGATACGCAGTATTTT.

This clonotype was detected only a few times. The J gene is TRBJ2-3, the V gene TRBV27; TRBD1 might be the D (5 bases). The CDR3 consists of 13 residues. The germline V and J ends were trimmed by 7 bases and 1 base, with 9 bases remaining between them. Germline CDR1 and CDR2: MNHEY and SMNVEV (reference sequence). CDR3 DNA: TGTGCCAGCATGGCCAGGGGCACAGATACGCAGTATTTT. Translating it yields CASMARGTDTQYF.

The chain joins TRBV12-3 or TRBV12-4 to TRBJ1-1; 8 bases align to TRBD1. The CDR3 extends over 12 amino acids. V gave up 6 bases and J gave up 11 bases; unmatched junction bases: 8. CDR3 bases: TGTGCCAGCAGACTAAACAGGGGGGGCGCTTTCTTT. It yields the protein CASRLNRGGAFF.

V gene TRBV7-2 combines with J gene TRBJ2-1, with 10 bases lining up with TRBD2. There are 19 residues in the CDR3. The trim removed 1 base at V and 0 bases at J, leaving 9 bases unmatched. Germline V gene data show CDR1 as SGHTA and CDR2 as FQGNSA. The CDR3 bases are TGTGCCAGCAGCTTAGTTGCTAGCGGGAGTCCCAACTCCTACAATGAGCAGTTCTTC. As protein: CASSLVASGSPNSYNEQFF.

The rearrangement links TRBV3-1 to TRBJ2-7, with D perhaps TRBD1 or TRBD2 (5 bases each). CDR1 is LGHDT and CDR2 is YNNKEL in the germline V gene (reference sequence). This CDR3 contains 16 residues. V lost 1 base and J lost 0, with 13 bases in between. The CDR3 is CASSQARRGTSYEQYF. CDR3 DNA: TGTGCCAGCAGCCAAGCGAGACGGGGCACCTCCTACGAGCAGTACTTC.

This chain links TRBV12-3 or TRBV12-4 with TRBJ1-1, with unresolved D. V shed 6 bases and J shed 7 bases, with 15 bases lying between them. The CDR3 is 13 residues long. DNA for the CDR3: TGTGCCAGCAGCCCCTATGCGGTTCTTGAAGCTTTCTTT. The encoded protein is CASSPYAVLEAFF.

To note about this clonotype: This clone may be a read error of a much larger clone one base away. The chain uses TRBV5-1 and TRBJ2-5; D might be TRBD1 (8 bases). The CDR3 is 16 amino acids. Germline assignment: CDR1 SGHRS and CDR2 YFSETQ. V dropped 2 bases and J dropped 4 bases, with 18 bases sitting between them. The CDR3 DNA reads TGCGCCAGCAGCTTCCAGCGGACAGGGAGGGGAGAGACCCAGTACTTC. Protein sequence: CASSFQRTGRGETQYF.

This clonotype showed up many times. This rearrangement joins TRBV7-2 to TRBJ2-5, with D possibly being TRBD1 or TRBD2 (5 bases each). The CDR3 runs 13 residues. Germline assignment: CDR1 SGHTA and CDR2 FQGNSA. Between the trimmed V and J ends, which lost 5 bases and 6 bases, there was a span of 13 bases. Here the CDR3 DNA reads TGTGCCAGCAGCGAGGCTGGGGGACAGACCCAGTACTTC. Translating it yields CASSEAGGQTQYF.

This clonotype was seen repeatedly, ten times or more. The V gene is TRBV7-2, the J gene TRBJ2-7; D perhaps matches TRBD1 (6 bases). V lost 5 bases and J lost 7, with 15 bases in between. The germline CDR1 and CDR2 sequences are SGHTA and FQGNSA. There are 13 residues in the CDR3. CDR3 amino acids: CASSKDSMKEQYF. CDR3 DNA: TGTGCCAGCAGCAAGGACAGTATGAAAGAGCAGTACTTC.

The table lists this clonotype with a few counts. The genes are TRBV7-2 and TRBJ2-4; 7 bases agree with TRBD1. CDR3 length: 14 residues. Germline CDR1 reads SGHTA; CDR2 reads FQGNSA. V shed 2 bases, J shed 4 bases, and the junction held 2 bases outside the gene matches. The CDR3 sequence: CASSLPGQKNIQYF. CDR3 coding DNA: TGTGCCAGCAGCTTACCGGGACAGAAAAACATTCAGTACTTC.

Turning to this clonotype: A junction end diverges from the germline sequence, so it may reflect a read error. The chain joins TRBV20-1 to TRBJ1-2, with no clear D. The CDR3 loop spans 14 amino acids. CDR1 and CDR2 (germline): DFQATT, SNEGSKA (reference sequence). For the CDR3, the DNA is TGCAGTACTAGAGAGTCGGCCAGAATTTATGGCTACACCTTC. It codes for CSTRESARIYGYTF.

This sequence joins TRBV5-1 and TRBJ2-1, with 7 bases lining up with TRBD1. Germline V gene sequence: CDR1 SGHRS, CDR2 YFSETQ. The CDR3 runs 13 residues. The junction had 5 bases not matched to a gene; V was cut back by 3 bases and J by 8 bases. CDR3 bases: TGCGCCAGCAGCTACAACACAGGGGATGAGCAGTTCTTC. Translated, it gives CASSYNTGDEQFF.

The V gene is TRBV7-2, the J gene TRBJ2-6; no clear D. This CDR3 has 14 amino acids. In germline, CDR1 is SGHTA, CDR2 FQGNSA. V lost 8 bases to trimming and J lost 2 bases, with 10 bases between them. CDR3 protein: CASGLIAGANVLTF. The CDR3 DNA reads TGTGCCAGCGGCCTAATTGCTGGGGCCAACGTCCTGACTTTC. Full variable domain (rest looked up from reference TRBV7-2 and TRBJ2-6): GAGVSQSPSNKVTEKGKDVELRCDPISGHTALYWYRQSLGQGLEFLIYFQGNSAPDKSGLPSDRFSAERTGGSVSTLTIQRTQQEDSAVYLCASGLIAGANVLTFGAGSRLTVL.

This clonotype was recorded only once. V and J are TRBV6-6 and TRBJ2-5; unclear D gene. The CDR3 loop spans 16 amino acids. V lost 4 bases and J 11 bases, leaving 26 bases between the germline ends. Per the germline V gene, CDR1 is MNHNY and CDR2 is SVGAGI (reference sequence). The CDR3 loop is CASSSGRTVAYSEQYF. The CDR3 DNA sequence: TGTGCCAGCAGTTCGGGCAGAACAGTAGCCTACAGTGAGCAGTACTTC.